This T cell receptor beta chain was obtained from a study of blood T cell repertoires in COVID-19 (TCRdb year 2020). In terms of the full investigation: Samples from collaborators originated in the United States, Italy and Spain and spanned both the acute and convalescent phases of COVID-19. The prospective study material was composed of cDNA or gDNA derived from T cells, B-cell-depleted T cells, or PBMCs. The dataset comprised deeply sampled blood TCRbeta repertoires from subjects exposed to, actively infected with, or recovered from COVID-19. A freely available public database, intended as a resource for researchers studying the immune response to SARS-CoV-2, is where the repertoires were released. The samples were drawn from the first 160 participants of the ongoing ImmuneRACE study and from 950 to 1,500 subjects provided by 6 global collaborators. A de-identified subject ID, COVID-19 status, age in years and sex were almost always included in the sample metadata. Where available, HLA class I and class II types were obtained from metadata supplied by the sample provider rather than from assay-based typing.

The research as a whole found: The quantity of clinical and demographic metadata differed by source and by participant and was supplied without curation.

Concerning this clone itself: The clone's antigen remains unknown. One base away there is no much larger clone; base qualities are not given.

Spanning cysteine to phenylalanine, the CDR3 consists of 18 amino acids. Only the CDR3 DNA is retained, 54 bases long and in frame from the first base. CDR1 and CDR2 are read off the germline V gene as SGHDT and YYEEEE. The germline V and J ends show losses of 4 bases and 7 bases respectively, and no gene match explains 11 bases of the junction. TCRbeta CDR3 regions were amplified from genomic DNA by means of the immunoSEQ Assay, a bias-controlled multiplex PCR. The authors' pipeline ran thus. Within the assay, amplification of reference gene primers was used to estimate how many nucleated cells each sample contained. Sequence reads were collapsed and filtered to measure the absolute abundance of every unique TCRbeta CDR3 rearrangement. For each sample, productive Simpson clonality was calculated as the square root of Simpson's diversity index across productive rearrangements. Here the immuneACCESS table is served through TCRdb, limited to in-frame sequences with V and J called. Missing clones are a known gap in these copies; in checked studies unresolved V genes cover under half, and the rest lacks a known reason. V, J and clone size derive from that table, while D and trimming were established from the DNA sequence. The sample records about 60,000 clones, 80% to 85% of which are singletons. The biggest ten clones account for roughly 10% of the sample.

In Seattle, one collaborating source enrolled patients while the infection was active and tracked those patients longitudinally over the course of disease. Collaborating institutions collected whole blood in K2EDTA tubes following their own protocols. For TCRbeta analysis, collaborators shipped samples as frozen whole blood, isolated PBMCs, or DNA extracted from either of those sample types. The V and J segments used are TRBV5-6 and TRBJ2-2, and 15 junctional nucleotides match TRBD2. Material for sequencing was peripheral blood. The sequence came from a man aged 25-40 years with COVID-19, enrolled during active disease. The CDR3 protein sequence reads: CASSGGLAGGLGGGELFF. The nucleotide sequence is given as TGTGCCAGCAGCGGGGGACTAGCGGGAGGACTCGGAGGCGGGGAGCTGTTTTTT.